Below, 7 T cell receptor beta chains from the same sample are listed, as sequenced in a study of CD8 T cells in ankylosing spondylitis. General study results and limits: Within ankylosing spondylitis blood, a TCR beta motif made up of seven to nine highly homologous variants appeared to be characteristic.

What these receptors recognize is not known. TCRdb used MiXCR to reprocess the 5' RACE reads, holding one entry per CDR3 protein. The sample has about 500,000 distinct CDR3 sequences, roughly 13% seen once. Source material: blood, either unsorted or a sorted T cell fraction (not recorded which). The source is a male donor with ankylosing spondylitis.

This clonotype has a handful of counts. The J gene is TRBJ2-7, the V gene TRBV5-5; D call uncertain. This CDR3 has 13 residues. Germline V CDR1 and CDR2: SGHKS, YYEKEE (reference sequence). V lost 4 bases and J 0 bases, leaving 8 bases between the germline ends. The CDR3 DNA reads as TGTGCCAGCAGCCCTCCGCCCTCCTACGAGCAGTACTTC. Translation gives CASSPPPSYEQYF.

This clonotype has more than one count but fewer than ten. The chain employs TRBV3-1 and TRBJ2-4; D may match TRBD1 or TRBD2 (5 bases each). There are 14 residues in the CDR3. Germline V gene sequence: CDR1 LGHDT, CDR2 YNNKEL (reference sequence). Trimming cost V 0 bases and J 8 bases, with 11 bases left between them. CDR3 DNA: TGTGCCAGCAGCCAAGAGAGGCGAGGGGACATTCAGTACTTC. This gives the protein CASSQERRGDIQYF.

The V call is TRBV5-6, the J call TRBJ2-3, with D perhaps matching TRBD2 (5 bases). The length of the CDR3 is 12 residues. V was clipped by 4 bases and J by 7 bases, with 10 bases between them. Germline CDR1 SGHDT, CDR2 YYEEEE. CDR3: CASSPREYTQYF. CDR3 nucleotides: TGTGCCAGCAGCCCGAGGGAGTATACGCAGTATTTT.

This clonotype was seen more than once but under ten times. The chain employs TRBV6-6 and TRBJ2-1; D unclear. The CDR3 sequence is 12 residues long. Germline-derived CDR1 and CDR2 are MNHNY and SVGAGI (reference sequence). Trimming left V 2 bases short and J 5 bases short, with 4 bases between. CDR3 in amino acids: CASSYAHNEQFF. DNA for the CDR3: TGTGCCAGCAGTTACGCGCACAATGAGCAGTTCTTC.

V usage is TRBV4-1 and J usage is TRBJ2-6; D tentatively fits TRBD1 or TRBD2 (7 bases each). The CDR3 contains 17 residues. V lost 0 bases and J lost 2, with 11 bases in between. Germline V lookup: CDR1 MGHRA, CDR2 YSYEKL. CDR3 residues: CASSQETGRAGANVLTF. CDR3 DNA: TGCGCCAGCAGCCAAGAGACAGGGAGGGCTGGGGCCAACGTCCTGACTTTC.

This clonotype was recorded at least ten times. The chain recombines TRBV5-1 with TRBJ1-2; unclear D gene. This CDR3 region has 15 residues. CDR1 is SGHRS, CDR2 YFSETQ, per germline. With 2 bases removed from V and 2 bases from J, the gap between germline ends came to 13 bases. The CDR3 protein is CASSFQRQDNYGYTF. CDR3 DNA: TGCGCCAGCAGCTTTCAGCGGCAGGACAACTATGGCTACACCTTC.

This clonotype was found a few times. The chain recombines TRBV18 with TRBJ1-1; D uncertain. Germline-derived CDR1 and CDR2 are KGHSH and LQKENI. The CDR3 has 14 residues. V dropped 3 bases and J dropped 3 bases, with 11 bases sitting between them. This chain's CDR3 is CASSPSNGDTEAFF. CDR3 bases: TGTGCCAGCTCACCGTCTAACGGAGACACTGAAGCTTTCTTT.